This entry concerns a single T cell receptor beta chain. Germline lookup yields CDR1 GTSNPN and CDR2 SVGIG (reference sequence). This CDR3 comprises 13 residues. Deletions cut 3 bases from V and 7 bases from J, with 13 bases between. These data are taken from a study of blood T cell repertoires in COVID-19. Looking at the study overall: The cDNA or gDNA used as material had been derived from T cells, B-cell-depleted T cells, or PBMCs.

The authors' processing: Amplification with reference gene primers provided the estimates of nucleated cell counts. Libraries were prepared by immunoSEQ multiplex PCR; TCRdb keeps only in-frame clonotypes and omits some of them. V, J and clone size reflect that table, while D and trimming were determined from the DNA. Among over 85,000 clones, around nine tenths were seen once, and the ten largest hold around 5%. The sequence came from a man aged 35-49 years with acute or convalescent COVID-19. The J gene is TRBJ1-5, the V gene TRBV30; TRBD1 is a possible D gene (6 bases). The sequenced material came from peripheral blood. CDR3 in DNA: TGTGCCTGGAGCCCAGGGGACGGACAGCCCCAGCATTTT. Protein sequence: CAWSPGDGQPQHF.